Below are 12 T cell receptor beta chains sequenced from a single sample in a study of OX40 agonist ivuxolimab in advanced cancers. Repertoires were generated with immunoSEQ multiplex PCR, while TCRdb's copy carries only in-frame clones and drops some. The table has 65,000 to 100,000 clones, about 91% seen once; the top ten hold less than 0.85%. This specimen was CD4+ or CD8+ T cells sorted from blood, taken in a trial of the OX40 agonist ivuxolimab. The receptors originated from an adult with an advanced solid tumor such as melanoma, head and neck, liver or kidney cancer.

The chain is built from TRBV6-5 and TRBJ1-2; 8 nucleotides align to TRBD1. Germline-derived CDR1 and CDR2 are MNHEY and SVGAGI. V dropped 4 bases and J dropped 1; count of bases not matched to a gene: 5. CDR3 length: 15 residues. CDR3 amino acids: CASSWGQALNYGYTF. The DNA of the CDR3 is TGTGCCAGCAGTTGGGGACAGGCCCTTAACTATGGCTACACCTTC.

This chain joins TRBV18 and TRBJ1-5; 7 bases map to TRBD1. Germline CDR1 and CDR2: KGHSH and LQKENI. The CDR3 covers 16 residues. Germline trimming cut 1 base from V and 6 bases from J; bases unmatched to any gene: 9. CDR3 loop: CASSPRGPPGGQPQHF. CDR3 DNA: TGTGCCAGCTCACCACGTGGCCCTCCAGGGGGTCAGCCCCAGCATTTT.

V usage is TRBV9 and J usage is TRBJ2-3; weak D call: TRBD1 (6 bases). The CDR3 runs 15 residues. Per germline, CDR1 SGDLS and CDR2 YYNGEE. V was cut by 5 bases and J by 4 bases, with 17 bases left in between. The chain's CDR3 is CASRASSKGADTQYF. In nucleotides, the CDR3 is TGTGCCAGCAGGGCTAGCTCCAAGGGGGCAGATACGCAGTATTTT. Supplemented by reference TRBV9 and TRBJ2-3, the full variable domain reads DSGVTQTPKHLITATGQRVTLRCSPRSGDLSVYWYQQSLDQGLQFLIQYYNGEERAKGNILERFSAQQFPDLHSELNLSSLELGDSALYFCASRASSKGADTQYFGPGTRLTVL.

The chain has TRBV9 and TRBJ2-7; perhaps TRBD2 as D (6 bases). The CDR3 is 15 residues long. Trimming took 3 bases from V and 7 from J, leaving 20 bases between them. Germline lookup yields CDR1 SGDLS and CDR2 YYNGEE. The CDR3 sequence is CASSGGEALVWEQYF. The CDR3 region has the DNA TGTGCCAGCAGCGGGGGGGAGGCCCTAGTATGGGAGCAGTACTTC.

The chain carries TRBV25-1 and TRBJ1-6; D ambiguous. The V gene lost 4 bases and the J gene lost 7 bases, with 8 bases spanning the gap. This CDR3 contains 13 residues. Germline CDR1 and CDR2: MGHDK and SYGVNS. In nucleotides, the CDR3 is TGTGCCAGCAGTGTCACTGGAAATTCACCCCTCCACTTT. This codes for CASSVTGNSPLHF.

This clone was found once. The chain carries TRBV6-1 and TRBJ2-1; D possibly uses TRBD1 or TRBD2 (6 bases each). The V end lost 2 bases, the J end lost 15 bases, and 14 bases lay between the germline ends. Germline V CDR1 and CDR2: MNHNS, SASEGT. This CDR3 comprises 12 residues. CDR3 sequence reads: CASSEYREAGFF. CDR3 DNA: TGTGCCAGCAGTGAATACAGGGAGGCCGGGTTCTTC.

The rearrangement joins TRBV5-4 to TRBJ2-1; 11 bases are a match to TRBD2. Losses at the gene ends were 4 bases for V and 0 bases for J; bases not matched to a gene: 9. CDR3 length equals 18 residues. Germline-derived CDR1 and CDR2 are SGHNT and YYREEE (reference sequence). This CDR3 is CASSKGPGLAGSYNEQFF. The CDR3 DNA reads TGTGCCAGCAGCAAAGGACCCGGACTAGCGGGCTCCTACAATGAGCAGTTCTTC.

This sequence joins TRBV28 and TRBJ2-6, with D hard to call. Trimming stripped 4 bases from V and 0 bases from J, with 7 bases between. Germline CDR1 MDHEN, CDR2 SYDVKM. The CDR3 runs 15 residues. The CDR3 DNA sequence: TGTGCCAGCAGTTCTACAGTCTCTGGGGCCAACGTCCTGACTTTC. Amino acid sequence: CASSSTVSGANVLTF.

The gene calls are TRBV18 and TRBJ2-3; D remains ambiguous. The CDR3 spans 11 residues. Germline CDR1 and CDR2: KGHSH and LQKENI. V lost 3 bases, J lost 11 bases, and 9 bases lay in between. CDR3 nucleotide sequence: TGTGCCAGCTCACCCAAGATCGAGCAGTATTTT. Residues: CASSPKIEQYF.

In DNA, the CDR3 is TGTGCCAGCACCCCTTTGTGGAACACTGAAGCTTTCTTT. The encoded protein is CASTPLWNTEAFF. This sequence joins TRBV7-9 and TRBJ1-1; no definite D call. CDR3 length: 13 amino acids. Germline V gene lookup returns CDR1 SEHNR and CDR2 FQNEAQ (reference sequence). Trimming took off 7 bases at V and 1 base at J, with 10 bases between the two ends.

The chain recombines TRBV7-9 with TRBJ2-2; D call uncertain. V lost 1 base and J lost 3, with 9 bases in between. The CDR3 length is 15 residues. Germline V gene sequence: CDR1 SEHNR, CDR2 FQNEAQ (reference sequence). The CDR3 DNA reads as TGTGCCAGCAGCTTAGAGGGCACCTACACCGGGGAGCTGTTTTTT. It translates to CASSLEGTYTGELFF.

This clone showed up just a few times. V and J are TRBV2 and TRBJ1-1, with TRBD1 matching 7 bases. Germline assignment: CDR1 SNHLY and CDR2 FYNNEI. The ends lost 7 bases at V and 1 base at J; junction bases unmatched: 3. The CDR3 has 13 amino acids. The CDR3 here is CASNRDRNTEAFF. Here the CDR3 DNA reads TGTGCCAGCAACCGGGACAGGAACACTGAAGCTTTCTTT.